Following are 27 T cell receptor beta chains from one sample sequenced in a study of technical replicates of blood from several donors. The protocol was immunoSEQ multiplex PCR, while the TCRdb copy is restricted to in-frame clones and leaves out a portion. The sample shows about 80,000 clones, 94% of them seen only once. The source material was T cells isolated from PBMCs. Every receptor here comes from a human donor in good health.

The chain has TRBV7-6 and TRBJ1-4; no clear D. Germline assignment: CDR1 SGHVS and CDR2 FNYEAQ. This CDR3 has 16 amino acids. With 4 bases removed from V and 3 bases from J, the gap between germline ends came to 15 bases. CDR3 bases: TGTGCCAGCAGCTCAAGGAGTTTGGTCTCTAATGAAAAACTGTTTTTT. It codes for CASSSRSLVSNEKLFF.

The chain carries TRBV4-3 and TRBJ1-2, with D possibly being TRBD1 (5 bases). Germline V CDR1 and CDR2: LGHNA, YSLEER. The CDR3 extends over 15 amino acids. Between the trimmed V and J ends, which lost 1 base and 2 bases, there was a span of 11 bases. This CDR3 is CASSQGGEGNYGYTF. The CDR3 coding sequence is TGCGCCAGCAGCCAAGGGGGGGAAGGGAACTATGGCTACACCTTC.

The chain uses TRBV29-1 and TRBJ2-3, with 13 bases aligning to TRBD2. V lost 7 bases and J lost 5; bases outside the gene matches: 3. Germline values: CDR1 SQVTM, CDR2 ANQGSEA. The CDR3 loop spans 13 amino acids. For the CDR3, the DNA is TGCAGCGAGGGGACTAGCGGGGTAGATACGCAGTATTTT. It codes for CSEGTSGVDTQYF.

Points on this clone: Germline and junction disagree at one end, which may indicate a read error. J is TRBJ1-4 and V is TRBV11-3; TRBD1 might be the D (5 bases). This CDR3 contains 14 residues. Germline CDR1 reads SGHNT; CDR2 reads YENEEA. For the CDR3, the DNA is TGTGCCAGCAGCTTAAGGACAACAAATGAAAAACTGTTTTTT. This gives the protein CASSLRTTNEKLFF.

This sequence joins TRBV25-1 and TRBJ2-1; 11 bases map to TRBD2. Germline V gene data show CDR1 as MGHDK and CDR2 as SYGVNS. This CDR3 region has 18 residues. J was trimmed by 7 bases and V by 8 bases; bases with no gene match: 19. The DNA of the CDR3 is TGTGCCAGCGGGGAGCTTACTTTAGCGGGAGGGTCTAAGAATGAGCAGTTCTTC. It encodes CASGELTLAGGSKNEQFF.

In this sample, this clone turned up once. The genes are TRBV19 and TRBJ2-1; 8 nucleotides line up with TRBD2. This CDR3 contains 14 residues. Germline lookup yields CDR1 LNHDA and CDR2 SQIVND (reference sequence). V lost 3 bases, J lost 9 bases, and 7 bases stayed unmatched. CDR3 DNA sequence: TGTGCCAGTAGTATCAGCGGGAGCACTGGTGAGCAGTTCTTC. This translates into CASSISGSTGEQFF.

Here the CDR3 reads CASSPYAYEQYF. The DNA of the CDR3 is TGTGCCAGCAGCCCCTATGCTTACGAGCAGTACTTC. The gene calls are TRBV7-2 and TRBJ2-7; D gene uncertain. This CDR3 comprises 12 residues. Trimming shortened V by 5 bases and J by 4 bases, and 9 bases separated the two germline ends. Germline V CDR1 and CDR2: SGHTA, FQGNSA.

This chain joins TRBV2 and TRBJ2-7; tentatively, D is TRBD2 (5 bases). Germline CDR1 and CDR2: SNHLY and FYNNEI. The CDR3 covers 12 residues. Trimming left V 7 bases short and J 6 bases short, with 13 bases between. The CDR3 DNA is TGTGCCAGCATTCTCCGGGGTTCCGAGCAGTACTTC. This translates into CASILRGSEQYF. The full variable domain, in which reference TRBV2 and TRBJ2-7 provide the parts outside the CDR3, is EPEVTQTPSHQVTQMGQEVILRCVPISNHLYFYWYRQILGQKVEFLVSFYNNEISEKSEIFDDQFSVERPDGSNFTLKIRSTKLEDSAMYFCASILRGSEQYFGPGTRLTVT.

CDR3 nucleotide sequence: TGTGCCAGCAGGTCGACACCTAACACTGAAGCTTTCTTT. Its protein is CASRSTPNTEAFF. The rearrangement joins TRBV6-6 to TRBJ1-1; D unclear. Trimming removed 6 bases from V and 2 bases from J, with 10 bases in between. CDR1 is MNHNY and CDR2 is SVGAGI in the germline V gene (reference sequence). This CDR3 is built from 13 residues.

V gene TRBV7-8 combines with J gene TRBJ1-5; 8 bases line up with TRBD1. Germline assignment: CDR1 SGHVS and CDR2 FQNEAQ. This CDR3 has 18 residues. The V and J ends lost 5 bases and 3 bases, in that order; junction bases with no gene match: 15. Here the CDR3 reads CASSQGTGVLGVNQPQHF. CDR3 nucleotides: TGTGCCAGCAGCCAGGGGACAGGAGTTTTGGGGGTCAATCAGCCCCAGCATTTT.

This chain links TRBV5-3 with TRBJ1-2; the D gene is possibly TRBD1 (5 bases). TRBV5-3 is treated as an ORF (open reading frame) with a function not yet certain. The CDR3 has 14 residues. Trimming took 2 bases from V and 5 from J, leaving 13 bases between them. The CDR3 region is CARSLTGGPYGYTF. The CDR3, as DNA: TGTGCCAGAAGCTTAACCGGGGGACCTTATGGCTACACCTTC.

This chain connects TRBV7-9 to TRBJ1-5; 9 bases agree with TRBD1. V dropped 1 base and J dropped 9; count of bases not matched to a gene: 7. CDR3 length: 15 amino acids. The V gene's germline CDR1 is SEHNR and CDR2 FQNEAQ (reference sequence). The CDR3 protein is CASSLGDRGSRPQHF. The CDR3 DNA reads as TGTGCCAGCAGCTTAGGAGACAGGGGGAGCCGGCCCCAGCATTTT.

The chain is built from TRBV7-3 and TRBJ2-3; D possibly corresponds to TRBD2 (5 bases). This CDR3 is built from 14 residues. V shed 2 bases and J shed 2 bases, with 8 bases lying between them. CDR1 and CDR2 (germline): SGHTA, FQGTGA. The chain's CDR3 is CASSLSGITDTQYF. CDR3 coding DNA: TGTGCCAGCAGCTTATCCGGGATCACAGATACGCAGTATTTT.

The rearrangement links TRBV7-9 to TRBJ1-2; 10 bases align to TRBD1. The V segment lost 4 bases and the J segment 8 bases; nucleotides outside the gene matches: 7. This CDR3 spans 14 amino acids. From germline, CDR1 is SEHNR and CDR2 FQNEAQ (reference sequence). DNA for the CDR3: TGTGCCAGCAGCTCAGGCGTGACAGGGGGCGGCTACACCTTC. Protein sequence: CASSSGVTGGGYTF.

This rearrangement joins TRBV7-9 to TRBJ1-2; 12 bases map to TRBD1. V was clipped by 3 bases and J by 5 bases; unmatched bases: 4. This CDR3 is built from 15 residues. Germline CDR1 and CDR2: SEHNR and FQNEAQ (reference sequence). This CDR3 reads CASSLGQGAEYGYTF. CDR3 DNA sequence: TGTGCCAGCAGCTTGGGACAGGGGGCAGAATATGGCTACACCTTC.

The table lists this clone with a count of one. The chain combines TRBV6-1 with TRBJ1-1; tentatively, D is TRBD1 (6 bases). Germline V gene data show CDR1 as MNHNS and CDR2 as SASEGT. The CDR3 spans 15 residues. Trimming took 3 bases from V and 7 from J, leaving 18 bases between them. The CDR3 here is CASSDEQGSLYEAFF. The CDR3 DNA is TGTGCCAGCAGTGATGAACAGGGATCCCTATATGAAGCTTTCTTT.

The rearrangement uses TRBV28 and TRBJ1-5; D ambiguous. Trimming took off 2 bases at V and 0 bases at J, with 5 bases between the two ends. In germline, CDR1 is MDHEN, CDR2 SYDVKM. There are 14 residues in the CDR3. The CDR3 DNA sequence: TGTGCCAGCAGTTTAGACTATAGCAATCAGCCCCAGCATTTT. This encodes CASSLDYSNQPQHF.

The genes are TRBV29-1 and TRBJ2-3; 13 positions agree with TRBD2. Looked up from germline, CDR1 is SQVTM and CDR2 is ANQGSEA. V shed 6 bases and J 5 bases; nucleotides not matched to a gene: 5. The CDR3 sequence is 14 residues long. This CDR3 is CSVSLAGGLDTQYF. CDR3 in DNA: TGCAGCGTCTCACTAGCGGGAGGGCTAGATACGCAGTATTTT.

The V gene is TRBV5-6, the J gene TRBJ1-2; maybe TRBD1 (5 bases). Germline-derived CDR1 and CDR2 are SGHDT and YYEEEE. Trimming removed 0 bases at V and 6 bases at J, with 12 bases between. The CDR3 is 14 amino acids. CDR3: CASSLAGGLDGYTF. DNA for the CDR3: TGTGCCAGCAGCTTGGCCGGGGGTTTGGATGGCTACACCTTC. Full variable domain (missing parts from reference TRBV5-6 and TRBJ1-2): DAGVTQSPTHLIKTRGQQVTLRCSPKSGHDTVSWYQQALGQGPQFIFQYYEEEERQRGNFPDRFSGHQFPNYSSELNVNALLLGDSALYLCASSLAGGLDGYTFGSGTRLTVV.

V gene TRBV7-2 combines with J gene TRBJ2-5; 11 bases are shared with TRBD2. The germline gives CDR1 SGHTA, CDR2 FQGNSA. V was clipped by 6 bases and J by 2 bases; unmatched bases: 2. This CDR3 has 14 amino acids. The CDR3 sequence: CASRVAGGQETQYF. Here the CDR3 DNA reads TGTGCCAGCAGGGTAGCGGGAGGGCAAGAGACCCAGTACTTC.

This chain uses TRBV30 with TRBJ1-5; no reliable D call. There are 14 residues in the CDR3. CDR1 is GTSNPN and CDR2 is SVGIG in the germline V gene (reference sequence). Between the trimmed V and J ends, which lost 1 base and 0 bases, there was a span of 7 bases. The CDR3 sequence is CAWSAVFSNQPQHF. The CDR3 region has the DNA TGTGCCTGGAGTGCAGTCTTTAGCAATCAGCCCCAGCATTTT. The full variable domain, in which reference TRBV30 and TRBJ1-5 provide the parts outside the CDR3, is SQTIHQWPATLVQPVGSPLSLECTVEGTSNPNLYWYRQAAGRGLQLLFYSVGIGQISSEVPQNLSASRPQDRQFILSSKKLLLSDSGFYLCAWSAVFSNQPQHFGDGTRLSIL.

The gene calls are TRBV5-1 and TRBJ1-1; D possibly corresponds to TRBD1 (6 bases). V lost 6 bases and J lost 6, with 21 bases in between. CDR1 is SGHRS and CDR2 is YFSETQ in the germline V gene. The CDR3 has 15 amino acids. The CDR3 region has the DNA TGCGCCAGCAAGTCCGGGTTCGGGGGGGCCCCTGAAGCTTTCTTT. It codes for CASKSGFGGAPEAFF.

This chain connects TRBV4-1 to TRBJ1-2, with 7 bases that match TRBD1. Germline V gene lookup returns CDR1 MGHRA and CDR2 YSYEKL. CDR3 length: 15 residues. The ends lost 3 bases at V and 2 bases at J; junction bases unmatched: 6. The CDR3 loop is CASSHARDSNYGYTF. As DNA, the CDR3 is TGCGCCAGCAGCCATGCCCGGGACAGCAACTATGGCTACACCTTC.

The rearrangement uses TRBV7-2 and TRBJ1-3; 7 positions match TRBD1. Germline loops: CDR1 SGHTA, CDR2 FQGNSA. The CDR3 contains 15 residues. After removal of 2 bases from V and 2 bases from J, the junction contained 3 bases not matched to a gene. This CDR3 is CASSLTGTAGNTIYF. Written as DNA, the CDR3 is TGTGCCAGCAGCTTAACCGGGACAGCTGGAAACACCATATATTTT.

The chain is built from TRBV5-1 and TRBJ2-7, with 10 positions matching TRBD2. Germline assignment: CDR1 SGHRS and CDR2 YFSETQ. This CDR3 is built from 14 residues. The V and J ends lost 4 bases and 4 bases, in that order; junction bases with no gene match: 5. The CDR3 loop is CASSAILAGYEQYF. CDR3 DNA sequence: TGCGCCAGCAGCGCGATACTAGCGGGATACGAGCAGTACTTC.

This chain connects TRBV5-1 to TRBJ2-1; TRBD2 matches 9 bases. The CDR3 totals 17 residues. With V trimmed by 1 base and J by 6 bases, 11 bases remained unmatched. Germline CDR1 is SGHRS and CDR2 is YFSETQ. DNA of the CDR3: TGCGCCAGCAGCTTGTTTCTTCGCGGGAGGGCCTTCAATGAGCAGTTCTTC. Translation gives CASSLFLRGRAFNEQFF.

The CDR3 loop is CASSTGFDEQYF. The DNA of the CDR3 is TGTGCCAGCTCAACAGGGTTCGACGAGCAGTACTTC. This chain links TRBV18 with TRBJ2-7; TRBD1 might be the D (6 bases). The CDR3 covers 12 residues. The V end lost 5 bases, the J end lost 5 bases, and 10 bases lay between the germline ends. From germline, CDR1 is KGHSH and CDR2 LQKENI.